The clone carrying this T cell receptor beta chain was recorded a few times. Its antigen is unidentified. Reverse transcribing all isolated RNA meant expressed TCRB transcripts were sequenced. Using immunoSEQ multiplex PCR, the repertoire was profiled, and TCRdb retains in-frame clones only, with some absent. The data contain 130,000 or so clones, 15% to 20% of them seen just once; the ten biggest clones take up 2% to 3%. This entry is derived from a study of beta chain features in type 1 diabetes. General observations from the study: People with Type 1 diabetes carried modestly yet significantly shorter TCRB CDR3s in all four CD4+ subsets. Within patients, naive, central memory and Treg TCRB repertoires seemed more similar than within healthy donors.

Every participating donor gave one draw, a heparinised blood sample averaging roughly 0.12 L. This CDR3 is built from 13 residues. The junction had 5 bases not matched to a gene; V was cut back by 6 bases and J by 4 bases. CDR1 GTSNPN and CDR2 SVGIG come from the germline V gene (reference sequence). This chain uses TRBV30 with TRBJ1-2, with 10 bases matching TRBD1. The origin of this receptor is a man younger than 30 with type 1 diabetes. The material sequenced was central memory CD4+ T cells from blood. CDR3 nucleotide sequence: TGTGCCTGCCCCGGACAGGGGGGCTATGGCTACACCTTC. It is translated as CACPGQGGYGYTF.